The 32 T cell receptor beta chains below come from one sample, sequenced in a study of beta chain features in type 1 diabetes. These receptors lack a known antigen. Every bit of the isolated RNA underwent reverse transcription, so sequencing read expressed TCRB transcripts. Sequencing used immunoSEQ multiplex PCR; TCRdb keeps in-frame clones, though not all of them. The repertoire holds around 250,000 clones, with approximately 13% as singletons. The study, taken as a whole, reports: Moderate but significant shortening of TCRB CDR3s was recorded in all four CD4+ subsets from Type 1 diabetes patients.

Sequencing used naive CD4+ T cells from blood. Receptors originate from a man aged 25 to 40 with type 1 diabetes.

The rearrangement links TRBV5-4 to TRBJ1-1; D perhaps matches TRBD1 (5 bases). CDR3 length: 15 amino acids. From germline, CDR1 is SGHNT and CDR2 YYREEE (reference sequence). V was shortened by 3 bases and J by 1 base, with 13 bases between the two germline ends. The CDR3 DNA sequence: TGTGCCAGCAGCTGGGGACTTGGGGGGAACACTGAAGCTTTCTTT. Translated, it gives CASSWGLGGNTEAFF.

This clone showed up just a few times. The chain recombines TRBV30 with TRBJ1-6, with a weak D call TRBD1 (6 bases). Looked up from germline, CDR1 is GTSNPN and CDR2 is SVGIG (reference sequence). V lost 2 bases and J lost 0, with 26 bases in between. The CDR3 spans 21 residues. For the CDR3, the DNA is TGTGCCTGGAGTCAATTCAAGACCGGGACACTTAGGAGCTCCTATAATTCACCCCTCCACTTT. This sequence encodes CAWSQFKTGTLRSSYNSPLHF.

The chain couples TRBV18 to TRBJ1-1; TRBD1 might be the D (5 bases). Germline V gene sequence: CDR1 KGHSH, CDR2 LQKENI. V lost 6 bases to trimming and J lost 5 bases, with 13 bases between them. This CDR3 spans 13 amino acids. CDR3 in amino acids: CASSLREGTEAFF. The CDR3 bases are TGTGCCAGCTCTCTCAGGGAGGGGACTGAAGCTTTCTTT.

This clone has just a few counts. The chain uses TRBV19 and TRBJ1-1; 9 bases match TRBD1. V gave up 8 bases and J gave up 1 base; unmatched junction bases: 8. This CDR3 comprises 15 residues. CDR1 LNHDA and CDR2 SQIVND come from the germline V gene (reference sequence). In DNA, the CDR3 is TGTGCCAGTCGTCCCGGGACAGGGTCGAACACTGAAGCTTTCTTT. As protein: CASRPGTGSNTEAFF.

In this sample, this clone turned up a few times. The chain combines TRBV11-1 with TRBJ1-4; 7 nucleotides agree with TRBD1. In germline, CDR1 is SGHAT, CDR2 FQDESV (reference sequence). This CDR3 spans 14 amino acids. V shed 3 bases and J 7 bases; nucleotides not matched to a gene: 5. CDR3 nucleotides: TGTGCCAGCAGCTTCGACAGGGTCGGTGAAAAACTGTTTTTT. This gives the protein CASSFDRVGEKLFF.

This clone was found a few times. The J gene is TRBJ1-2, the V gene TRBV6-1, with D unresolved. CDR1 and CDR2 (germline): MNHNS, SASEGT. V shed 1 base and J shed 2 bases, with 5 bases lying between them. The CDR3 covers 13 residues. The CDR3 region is CASSEDRNYGYTF. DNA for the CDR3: TGTGCCAGCAGTGAAGACAGAAACTATGGCTACACCTTC.

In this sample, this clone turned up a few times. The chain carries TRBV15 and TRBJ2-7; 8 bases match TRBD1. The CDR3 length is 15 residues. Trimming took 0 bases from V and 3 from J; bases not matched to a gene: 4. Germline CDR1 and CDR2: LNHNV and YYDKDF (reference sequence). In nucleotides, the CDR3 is TGTGCCACCAGCAGAGATCCCGGACAGGGCTACGAGCAGTACTTC. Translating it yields CATSRDPGQGYEQYF.

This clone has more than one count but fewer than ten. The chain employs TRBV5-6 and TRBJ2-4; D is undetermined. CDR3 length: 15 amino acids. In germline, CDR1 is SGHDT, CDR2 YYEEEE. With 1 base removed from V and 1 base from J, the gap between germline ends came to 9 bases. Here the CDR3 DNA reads TGTGCCAGCAGCTTGCGGTACCTTGCCAAAAACATTCAGTACTTC. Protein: CASSLRYLAKNIQYF.

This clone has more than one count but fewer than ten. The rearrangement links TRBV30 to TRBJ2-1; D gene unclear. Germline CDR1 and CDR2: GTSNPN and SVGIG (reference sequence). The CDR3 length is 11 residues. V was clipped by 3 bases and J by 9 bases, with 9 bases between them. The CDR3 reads CAWSVVGEQFF. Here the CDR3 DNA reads TGTGCCTGGAGCGTAGTTGGTGAGCAGTTCTTC.

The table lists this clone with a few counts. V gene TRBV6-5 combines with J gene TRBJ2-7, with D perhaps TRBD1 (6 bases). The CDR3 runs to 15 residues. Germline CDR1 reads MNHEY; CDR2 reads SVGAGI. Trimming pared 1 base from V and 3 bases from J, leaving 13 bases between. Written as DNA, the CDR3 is TGTGCCAGCAGTTACTTAGGACAGCCCGGCTACGAGCAGTACTTC. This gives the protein CASSYLGQPGYEQYF.

The CDR3 region has the DNA TGTGCCAGCAGCATAAGCGGGACCGCAGATACGCAGTATTTT. It codes for CASSISGTADTQYF. V usage is TRBV7-2 and J usage is TRBJ2-3; TRBD2 aligns across 7 bases. Trimming removed 5 bases from V and 4 bases from J; junction bases left unmatched: 6. The CDR3 extends over 14 amino acids. CDR1 SGHTA and CDR2 FQGNSA come from the germline V gene.

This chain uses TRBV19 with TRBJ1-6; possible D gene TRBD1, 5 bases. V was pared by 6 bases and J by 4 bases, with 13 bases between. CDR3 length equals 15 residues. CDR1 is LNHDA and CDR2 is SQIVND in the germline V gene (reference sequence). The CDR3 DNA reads TGTGCCAGTAGATCTCCAAAGGGGTATAATTCACCCCTCCACTTT. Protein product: CASRSPKGYNSPLHF.

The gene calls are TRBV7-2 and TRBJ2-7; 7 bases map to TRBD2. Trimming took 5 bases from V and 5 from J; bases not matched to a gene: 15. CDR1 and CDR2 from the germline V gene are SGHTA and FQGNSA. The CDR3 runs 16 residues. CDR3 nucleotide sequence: TGTGCCAGCAGCCCAGGGACGCGGCGGGAGTCTGACGAGCAGTACTTC. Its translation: CASSPGTRRESDEQYF.

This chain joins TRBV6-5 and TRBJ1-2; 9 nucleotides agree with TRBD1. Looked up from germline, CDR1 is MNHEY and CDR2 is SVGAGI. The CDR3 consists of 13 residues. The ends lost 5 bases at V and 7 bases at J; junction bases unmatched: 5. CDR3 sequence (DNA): TGTGCCAGCAGTCGGACAGGGGAGGGTGGCTACACCTTC. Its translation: CASSRTGEGGYTF.

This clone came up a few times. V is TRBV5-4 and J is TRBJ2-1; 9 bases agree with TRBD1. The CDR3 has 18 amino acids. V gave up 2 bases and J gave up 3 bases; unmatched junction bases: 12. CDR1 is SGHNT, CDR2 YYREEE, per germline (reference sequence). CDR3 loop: CASSLGSQGTGFYNEQFF. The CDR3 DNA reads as TGTGCCAGCAGCTTAGGGAGTCAGGGGACAGGGTTCTACAATGAGCAGTTCTTC.

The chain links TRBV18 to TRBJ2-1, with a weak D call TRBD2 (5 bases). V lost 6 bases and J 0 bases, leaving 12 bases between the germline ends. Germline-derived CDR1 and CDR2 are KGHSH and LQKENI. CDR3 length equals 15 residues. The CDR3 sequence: CASSSGSSSYNEQFF. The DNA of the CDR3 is TGTGCCAGCTCGTCGGGATCCAGCTCCTACAATGAGCAGTTCTTC.

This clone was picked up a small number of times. The CDR3 is CATGTLYQPQHF. CDR3 sequence (DNA): TGTGCGACCGGGACACTTTATCAGCCCCAGCATTTT. The chain carries TRBV6-1 and TRBJ1-5, with D possibly matching TRBD1 (6 bases). The germline gives CDR1 MNHNS, CDR2 SASEGT. The CDR3 runs to 12 residues.

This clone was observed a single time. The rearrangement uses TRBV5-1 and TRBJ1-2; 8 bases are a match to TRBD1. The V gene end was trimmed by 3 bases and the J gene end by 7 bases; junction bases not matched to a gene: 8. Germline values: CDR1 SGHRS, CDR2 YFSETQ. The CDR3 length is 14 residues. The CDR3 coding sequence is TGCGCCAGCAGCTCAGCACAACAGGGGGGTGGCTACACCTTC. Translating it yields CASSSAQQGGGYTF.

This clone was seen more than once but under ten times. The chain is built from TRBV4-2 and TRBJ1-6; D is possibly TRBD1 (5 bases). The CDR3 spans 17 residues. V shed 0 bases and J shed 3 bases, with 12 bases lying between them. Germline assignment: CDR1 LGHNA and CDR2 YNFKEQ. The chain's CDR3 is CASSQEGRGSYNSPLHF. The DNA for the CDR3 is TGTGCCAGCAGCCAAGAAGGAAGGGGAAGCTATAATTCACCCCTCCACTTT.

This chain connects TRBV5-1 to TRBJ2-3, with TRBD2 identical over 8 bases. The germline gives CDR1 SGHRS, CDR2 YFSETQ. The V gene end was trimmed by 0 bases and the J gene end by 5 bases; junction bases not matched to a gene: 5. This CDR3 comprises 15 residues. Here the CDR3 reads CASSLAQRGRDTQYF. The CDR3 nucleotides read TGCGCCAGCAGCTTGGCGCAGCGGGGGCGAGATACGCAGTATTTT.

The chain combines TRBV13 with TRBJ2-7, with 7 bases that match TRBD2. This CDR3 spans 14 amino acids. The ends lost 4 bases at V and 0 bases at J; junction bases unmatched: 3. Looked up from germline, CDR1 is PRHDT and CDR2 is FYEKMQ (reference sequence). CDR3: CASSSGRVSYEQYF. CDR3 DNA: TGTGCCAGCAGCTCGGGGAGGGTCTCCTACGAGCAGTACTTC.

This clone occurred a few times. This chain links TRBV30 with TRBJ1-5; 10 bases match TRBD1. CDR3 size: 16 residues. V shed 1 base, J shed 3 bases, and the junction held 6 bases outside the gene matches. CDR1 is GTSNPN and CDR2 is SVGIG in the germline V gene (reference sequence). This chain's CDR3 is CAWSGPGTGVNQPQHF. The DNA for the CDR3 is TGTGCCTGGAGTGGTCCCGGGACAGGGGTCAATCAGCCCCAGCATTTT.

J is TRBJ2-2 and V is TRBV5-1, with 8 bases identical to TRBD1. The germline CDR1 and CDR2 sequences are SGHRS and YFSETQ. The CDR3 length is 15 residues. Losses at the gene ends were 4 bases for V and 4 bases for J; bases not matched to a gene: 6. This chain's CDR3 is CASSPRTGSTGELFF. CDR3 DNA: TGCGCCAGCAGCCCCAGGACAGGGAGCACCGGGGAGCTGTTTTTT.

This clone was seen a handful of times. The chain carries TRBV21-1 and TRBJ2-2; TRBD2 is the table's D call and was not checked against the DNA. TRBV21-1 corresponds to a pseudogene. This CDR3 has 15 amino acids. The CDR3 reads CASSKEGPNTGELFF. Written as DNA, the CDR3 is TGTGCCAGCAGCAAGGAGGGGCCAAACACCGGGGAGCTGTTTTTT.

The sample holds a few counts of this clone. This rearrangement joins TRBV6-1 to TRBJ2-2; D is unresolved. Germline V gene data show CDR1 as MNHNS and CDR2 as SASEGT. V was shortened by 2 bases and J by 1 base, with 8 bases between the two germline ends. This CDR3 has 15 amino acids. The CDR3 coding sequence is TGTGCCAGCAGTGAAAAGTGGCAGAACACCGGGGAGCTGTTTTTT. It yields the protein CASSEKWQNTGELFF.

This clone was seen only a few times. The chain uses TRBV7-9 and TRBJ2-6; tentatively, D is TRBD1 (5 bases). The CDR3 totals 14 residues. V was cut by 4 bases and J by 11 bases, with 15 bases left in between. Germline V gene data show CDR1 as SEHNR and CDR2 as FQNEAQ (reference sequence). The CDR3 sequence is CASSSLEGADVLTF. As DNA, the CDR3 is TGTGCCAGCAGCTCTCTGGAAGGGGCGGACGTCCTGACTTTC.

Written as DNA, the CDR3 is TGTGCCAGCAGTCCTAGCGGGACCGATGAGCAGTTCTTC. Translated, it gives CASSPSGTDEQFF. The V gene is TRBV6-1, the J gene TRBJ2-1, with 9 bases fitting TRBD2. The germline V gene has CDR1 MNHNS and CDR2 SASEGT. V was pared by 5 bases and J by 8 bases, with 4 bases of the junction left unmatched. The CDR3 runs to 13 residues.

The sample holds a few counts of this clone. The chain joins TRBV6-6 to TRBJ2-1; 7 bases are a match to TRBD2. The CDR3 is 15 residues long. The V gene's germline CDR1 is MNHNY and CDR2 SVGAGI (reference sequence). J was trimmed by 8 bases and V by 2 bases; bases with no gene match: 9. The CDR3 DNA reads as TGTGCCAGCAGTTACGGGACTACCCCTCGGTATGAGCAGTTCTTC. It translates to CASSYGTTPRYEQFF.

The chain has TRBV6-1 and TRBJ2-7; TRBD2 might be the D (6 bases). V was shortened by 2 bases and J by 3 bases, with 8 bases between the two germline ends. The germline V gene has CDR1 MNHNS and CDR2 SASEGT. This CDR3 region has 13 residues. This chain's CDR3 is CASSEWGDYEQYF. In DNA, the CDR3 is TGTGCCAGCAGTGAATGGGGGGACTACGAGCAGTACTTC.

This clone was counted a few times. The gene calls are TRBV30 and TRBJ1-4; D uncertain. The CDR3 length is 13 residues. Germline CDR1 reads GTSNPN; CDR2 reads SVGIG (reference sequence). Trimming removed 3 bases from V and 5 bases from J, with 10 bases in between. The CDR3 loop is CAWRDWRNEKLFF. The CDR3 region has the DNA TGTGCCTGGAGGGACTGGAGGAATGAAAAACTGTTTTTT.

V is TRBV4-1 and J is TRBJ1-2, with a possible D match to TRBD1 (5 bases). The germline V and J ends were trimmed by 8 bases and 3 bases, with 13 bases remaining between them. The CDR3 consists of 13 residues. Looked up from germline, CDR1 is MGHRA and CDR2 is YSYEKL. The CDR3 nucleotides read TGCGCCAGCCGCAGCGGGGGAGACTATGGCTACACCTTC. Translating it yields CASRSGGDYGYTF.

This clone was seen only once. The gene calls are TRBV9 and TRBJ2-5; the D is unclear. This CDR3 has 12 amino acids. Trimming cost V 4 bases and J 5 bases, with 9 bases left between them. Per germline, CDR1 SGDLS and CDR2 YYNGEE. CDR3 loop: CASSPGEETQYF. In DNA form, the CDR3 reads TGTGCCAGCAGCCCAGGTGAGGAGACCCAGTACTTC.